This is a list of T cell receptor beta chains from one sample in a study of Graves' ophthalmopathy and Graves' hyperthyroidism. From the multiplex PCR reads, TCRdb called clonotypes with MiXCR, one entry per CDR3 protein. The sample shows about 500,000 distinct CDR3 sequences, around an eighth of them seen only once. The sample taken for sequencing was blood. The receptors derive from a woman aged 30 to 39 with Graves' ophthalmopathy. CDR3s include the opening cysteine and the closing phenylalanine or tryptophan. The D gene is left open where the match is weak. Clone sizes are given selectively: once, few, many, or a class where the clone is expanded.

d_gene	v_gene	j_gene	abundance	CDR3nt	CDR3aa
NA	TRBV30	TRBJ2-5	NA	TGTGCCTGGAGTGTACAACTAGACCAAGAGACCCAGTACTTC	CAWSVQLDQETQYF
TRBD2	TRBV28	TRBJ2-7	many	TGTGCCAGCATAGCGGGGGGGTCCTACGAGCAGTACTTC	CASIAGGSYEQYF
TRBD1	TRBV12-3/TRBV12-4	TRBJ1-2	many	TGTGCCAGCAGGGGACAGGGACCCTACTATGGCTACACCTTC	CASRGQGPYYGYTF
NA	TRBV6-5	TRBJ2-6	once	TGTGCCAGCAGTTACACCGCATGGGGCTCTGGGGCCAACGTCCTGACTTTC	CASSYTAWGSGANVLTF
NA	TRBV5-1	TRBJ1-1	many	TGCGCCAGCAGCTTGACTCGGGGGAACACTGAAGCTTTCTTT	CASSLTRGNTEAFF
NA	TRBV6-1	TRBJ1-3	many	TGTGCCAGCTTGAGCAGGGACACGGGAAACACCATATATTTT	CASLSRDTGNTIYF
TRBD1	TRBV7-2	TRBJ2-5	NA	TGTGCCAGCAGCCCTGTCGGGGCAGGGGGATGGGAGACCCAGTACTTC	CASSPVGAGGWETQYF
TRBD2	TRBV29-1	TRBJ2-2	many	TGCAGCGCACCCGGGACTAGCAACACCGGGGAGCTGTTTTTT	CSAPGTSNTGELFF
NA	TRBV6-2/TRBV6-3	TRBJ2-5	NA	TGTGCCAGCAGTTATACCGGGGGGCGGACCCAGTACTTC	CASSYTGGRTQYF
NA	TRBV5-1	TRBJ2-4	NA	TGCGCCAGCAGCCCCATGGGGACCCTCATAGCCAAAAACATTAAGTACTTC	CASSPMGTLIAKNIKYF
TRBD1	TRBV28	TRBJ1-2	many	TGTGCCAGCAGAATGACAGGGGACTATGGCTACACCTTC	CASRMTGDYGYTF
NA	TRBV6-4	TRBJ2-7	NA	TGTGCCAGCAGTGACTACGGTGGAGGCAGTCCAAGTAGGGGTACCGAGCAGTACTTC	CASSDYGGGSPSRGTEQYF
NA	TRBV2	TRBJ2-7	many	TGTGCCAGCAGACCCGGAGCAGGGGCCTACGAGCAGTACTTC	CASRPGAGAYEQYF
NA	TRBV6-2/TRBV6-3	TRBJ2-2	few	TGTGCCATCAAGAGCTCGGACACCGGGGAGCTGTTTTTT	CAIKSSDTGELFF
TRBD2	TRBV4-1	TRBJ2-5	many	TGCGCCAGCAGCCTCCATAGCGGGAGGGCCCAAGAGACCCAGTACTTC	CASSLHSGRAQETQYF
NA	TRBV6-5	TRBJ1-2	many	TGTGCCAGCAGTTTCCTCCGGGATCCGGGGGCCGACTATGGCTACACCTTC	CASSFLRDPGADYGYTF
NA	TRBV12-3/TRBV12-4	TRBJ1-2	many	TGTGCCAGCAGTTTAGCCGAGGGGACTGGCTACACCTTC	CASSLAEGTGYTF
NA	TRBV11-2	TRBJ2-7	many	TGTGCCAGCAGCTGGGGACTTAGCTCCTACGAGCAGTACTTC	CASSWGLSSYEQYF
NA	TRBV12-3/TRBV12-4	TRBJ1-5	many	TGTGCCAGCAGTTTAAACGGCCCTGGTCTGCTTTTT	CASSLNGPGLLF
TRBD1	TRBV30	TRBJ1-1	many	TGTGCCTGGAGTGTTGGACAGGCCACTGAAGCTTTCTTT	CAWSVGQATEAFF
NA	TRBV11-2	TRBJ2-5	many	TGTGCCAGCAGCCGCCCCAGCGTTACCCTAGAGGGGAAGGACCAAGAGACCCAGTACTTC	CASSRPSVTLEGKDQETQYF
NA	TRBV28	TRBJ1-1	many	TGTGCCAGCAGTTTGCCTCCGACAGAAAACACTGAAGCTTTCTTT	CASSLPPTENTEAFF
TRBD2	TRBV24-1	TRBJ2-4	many	TGTGCCACCAGTGATGCCGGGACTAGAGCTAACATTCAGTACTTC	CATSDAGTRANIQYF